This TCR beta chain came from a study of blood T cell repertoires in COVID-19. At the level of the study: There were acute and convalescent COVID-19 samples, and they came from the United States, Italy and Spain.

Residents of approximately 25 US areas, aged roughly 18 to 95 years, made up the participants. In the original processing: By means of reference gene primer amplification, nucleated cell counts were estimated. Data came from immunoSEQ multiplex PCR; TCRdb stores just in-frame clones and leaves some out. V and J calls and clone size follow that table, whereas D and trimming were derived from the DNA. The sample carries about 280,000 clones, around nine tenths recorded once. The V gene end was trimmed by 2 bases and the J gene end by 3 bases; junction bases not matched to a gene: 6. This CDR3 spans 15 amino acids. CDR1 and CDR2 from the germline V gene are KGHSH and LQKENI.

The chain uses TRBV18 and TRBJ2-5, with 7 bases matching TRBD2. The sequenced material came from PBMCs or T cells enriched from blood (not recorded which). The TCR comes from a middle-aged woman who had recovered from COVID-19. As DNA, the CDR3 is TGTGCCAGCTCACCAACACTGAGCGGGGAAGAGACCCAGTACTTC. Translated: CASSPTLSGEETQYF. Full variable domain (outside the CDR3, taken from reference TRBV18 and TRBJ2-5): NAGVMQNPRHLVRRRGQEARLRCSPMKGHSHVYWYRQLPEEGLKFMVYLQKENIIDESGMPKERFSAEFPKEGPSILRIQQVVRGDSAAYFCASSPTLSGEETQYFGPGTRLLVL.